This T cell receptor (beta chain) was recorded in a study of T cells in Graves' hyperthyroidism and ophthalmopathy. In germline, CDR1 is SNHLY, CDR2 FYNNEI. The CDR3 is 13 amino acids. The V gene lost 7 bases and the J gene lost 5 bases, with 13 bases spanning the gap. Researchers amplified the TCR beta CDR3 regions from RNA transcripts. The study used the HTBI primer set for a first-round RT-PCR of the TCR CDR3. From the multiplex PCR reads, TCRdb called clonotypes with MiXCR, one entry per CDR3 protein. This table holds around 580,000 distinct CDR3 sequences, 16% found once. Clinical symptoms, serum thyroxine, TRAb, thyroid ultrasound and orbital computed tomography informed diagnoses. The authors took PBMCs from roughly 10 ml fresh peripheral blood.

The chain joins TRBV2 to TRBJ2-3, with D possibly being TRBD2 (5 bases). Sample: blood. The receptor's source is a woman younger than 35 with Graves' hyperthyroidism. CDR3 residues: CASNPRTEDTQYF. For the CDR3, the DNA is TGTGCCAGCAACCCCCGGACTGAAGATACGCAGTATTTT. Complete variable domain (other parts from reference TRBV2 and TRBJ2-3): EPEVTQTPSHQVTQMGQEVILRCVPISNHLYFYWYRQILGQKVEFLVSFYNNEISEKSEIFDDQFSVERPDGSNFTLKIRSTKLEDSAMYFCASNPRTEDTQYFGPGTRLTVL.